A selection of T cell receptor beta chains follows, all from one sample in a study of lymphopenia after photon versus proton radiotherapy. TCRdb keeps only in-frame clones here, not all; method: immunoSEQ multiplex PCR. Of about 64,000 clones listed, around 90% were seen once; the top ten hold roughly 13%. Sequencing was performed on peripheral blood, taken from a patient treated with proton-based radiotherapy. Receptors originate from a man of 80 years or more with esophageal cancer. CDR3s include the opening cysteine and the closing phenylalanine or tryptophan. Each record gives: D gene, J gene, V gene, clone size, CDR3 DNA, CDR3 protein. D genes are given only for firm matches. The size field is filled for only some rows; it gives once, few, many or a size class.

TRBD1 TRBJ2-3 TRBV18 - TGTGCCAGCTCACCAACCCCGGGACAGGGGGGGATTCCAGATACGCAGTATTTT CASSPTPGQGGIPDTQYF
- TRBJ2-7 TRBV6-1 - TGTGCCAGCAGTGATCCCCACGGCGGGGGCCGCGAGCAGTACTTC CASSDPHGGGREQYF
- TRBJ1-5 TRBV19 - TGTGCCACCGCCACAACCAGACAGGCAGCCCAGCCCCAGCATTTT CATATTRQAAQPQHF
- TRBJ1-5 TRBV5-4 few TGTGCCAGCAGCTTGGGAGGACCTGATAGCAATCAGCCCCAGCATTTT CASSLGGPDSNQPQHF
- TRBJ1-1 TRBV7-3 few TGTGCCAGCAGAGGGAACACTGAAGCTTTCTTT CASRGNTEAFF
- TRBJ2-5 TRBV27 - TGTGCCAGCAGTTTGGGAGGAAATCTAGGGACCCAGTACTTC CASSLGGNLGTQYF
TRBD2 TRBJ2-2 TRBV7-9 - TGTGCCAGCAGCTTCACAGCGGGAAACACCGGGGAGCTGTTTTTT CASSFTAGNTGELFF
- TRBJ1-5 TRBV28 few TGTGCCAGCATCGCGGTACTTAGCAATCAGCCCCAGCATTTT CASIAVLSNQPQHF
- TRBJ1-1 TRBV19 once TGTGCCAGTACGAGGATCCCGAACACTGAAGCTTTCTTT CASTRIPNTEAFF
- TRBJ1-1 TRBV6-5 - TGTGCCAGCAGTTCATCGGACGGATTGAACACTGAAGCTTTCTTT CASSSSDGLNTEAFF
- TRBJ1-1 TRBV18 - TGTGCCAGCTCACCAATCTCAGGGTCGAACACTGAAGCTTTCTTT CASSPISGSNTEAFF
- TRBJ2-1 TRBV12-5 - TGTGCTAGTGGAAGTGGACAGTCCCCCTACAATGAGCAGTTCTTC CASGSGQSPYNEQFF
- TRBJ1-6 TRBV5-1 - TGCGCCAGCAGCTTGGGGACAGTACTCAGCTCCTATAATTCACCCCTCCACTTT CASSLGTVLSSYNSPLHF
- TRBJ2-5 TRBV7-8 once TGTGCCAGCACCCGTCTAGGAGAGACCCAGTACTTC CASTRLGETQYF